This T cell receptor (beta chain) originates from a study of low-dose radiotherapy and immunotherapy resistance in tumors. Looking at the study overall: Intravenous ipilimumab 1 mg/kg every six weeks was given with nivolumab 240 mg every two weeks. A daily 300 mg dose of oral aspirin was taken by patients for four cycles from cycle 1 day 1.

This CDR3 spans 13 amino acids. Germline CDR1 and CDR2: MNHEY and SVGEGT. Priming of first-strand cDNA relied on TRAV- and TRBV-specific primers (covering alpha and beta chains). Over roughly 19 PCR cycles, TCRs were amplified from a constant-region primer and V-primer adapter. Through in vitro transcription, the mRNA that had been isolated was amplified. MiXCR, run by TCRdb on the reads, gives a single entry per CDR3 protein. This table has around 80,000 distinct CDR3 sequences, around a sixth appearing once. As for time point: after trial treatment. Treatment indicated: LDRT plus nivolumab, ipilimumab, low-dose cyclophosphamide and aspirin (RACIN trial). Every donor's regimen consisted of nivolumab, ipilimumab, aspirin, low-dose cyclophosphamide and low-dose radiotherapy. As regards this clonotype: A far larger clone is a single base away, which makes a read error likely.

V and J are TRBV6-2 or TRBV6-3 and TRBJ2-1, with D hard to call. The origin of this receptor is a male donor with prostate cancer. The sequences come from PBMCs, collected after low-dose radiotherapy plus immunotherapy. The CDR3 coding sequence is TGTGCCAGCAGTTTATACGAGGCCTACCAGCAGTTATTC. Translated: CASSLYEAYQQLF.